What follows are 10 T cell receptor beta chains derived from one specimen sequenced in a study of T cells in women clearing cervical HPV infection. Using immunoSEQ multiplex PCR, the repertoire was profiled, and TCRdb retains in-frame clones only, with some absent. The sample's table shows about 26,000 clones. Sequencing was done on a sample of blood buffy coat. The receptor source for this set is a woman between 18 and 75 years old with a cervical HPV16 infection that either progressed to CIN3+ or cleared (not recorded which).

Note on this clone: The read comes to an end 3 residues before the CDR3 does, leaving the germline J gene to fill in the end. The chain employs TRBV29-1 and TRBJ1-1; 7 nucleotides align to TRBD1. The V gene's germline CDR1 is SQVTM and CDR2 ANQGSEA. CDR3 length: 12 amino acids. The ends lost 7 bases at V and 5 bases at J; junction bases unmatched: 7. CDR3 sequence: CSAEGATTEAFF. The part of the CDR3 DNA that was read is TGCAGCGCCGAGGGGGCTACTACTGAA.

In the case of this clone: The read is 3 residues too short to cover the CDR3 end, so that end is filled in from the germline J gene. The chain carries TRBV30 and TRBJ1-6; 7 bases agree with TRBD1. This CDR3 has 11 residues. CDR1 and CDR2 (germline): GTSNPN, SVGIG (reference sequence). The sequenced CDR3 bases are TGTGCCTGGAGCCAGGGGGTGGCC. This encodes CAWSQGVA. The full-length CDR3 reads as CAWSQGVALHF.

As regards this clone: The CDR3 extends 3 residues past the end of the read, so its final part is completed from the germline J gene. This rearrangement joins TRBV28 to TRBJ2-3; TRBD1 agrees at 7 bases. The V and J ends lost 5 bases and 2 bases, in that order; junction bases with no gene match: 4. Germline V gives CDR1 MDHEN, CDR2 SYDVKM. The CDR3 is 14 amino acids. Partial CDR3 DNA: TGTGCCAGCAGTCCAGGGGGATCCACAGATACG. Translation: CASSPGGSTDT. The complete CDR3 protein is CASSPGGSTDTQYF.

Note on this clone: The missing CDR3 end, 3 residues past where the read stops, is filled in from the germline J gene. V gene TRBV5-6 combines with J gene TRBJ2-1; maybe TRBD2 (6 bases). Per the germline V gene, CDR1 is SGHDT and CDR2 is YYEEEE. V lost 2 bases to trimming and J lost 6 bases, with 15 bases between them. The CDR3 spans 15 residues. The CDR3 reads CASSFGHWRGNEQFF. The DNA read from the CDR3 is TGTGCCAGCAGCTTCGGACACTGGAGGGGCAATGAG.

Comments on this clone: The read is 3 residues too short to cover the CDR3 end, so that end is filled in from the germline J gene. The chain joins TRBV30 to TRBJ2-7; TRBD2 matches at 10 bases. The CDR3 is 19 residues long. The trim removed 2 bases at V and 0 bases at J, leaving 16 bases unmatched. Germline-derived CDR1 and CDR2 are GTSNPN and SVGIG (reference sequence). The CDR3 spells CAWSLGVTSGAPSSYEQYF. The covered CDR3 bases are TGTGCCTGGAGTTTGGGGGTAACTAGCGGGGCCCCGAGCTCCTACGAG.

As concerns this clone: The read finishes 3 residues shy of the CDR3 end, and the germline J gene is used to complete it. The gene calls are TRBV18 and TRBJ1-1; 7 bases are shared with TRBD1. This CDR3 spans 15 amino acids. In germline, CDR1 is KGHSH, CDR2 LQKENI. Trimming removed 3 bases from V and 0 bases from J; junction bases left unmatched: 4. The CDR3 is CASSPTGPMNTEAFF. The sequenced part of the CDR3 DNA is TGTGCCAGCTCACCGACAGGGCCGATGAACACTGAA.

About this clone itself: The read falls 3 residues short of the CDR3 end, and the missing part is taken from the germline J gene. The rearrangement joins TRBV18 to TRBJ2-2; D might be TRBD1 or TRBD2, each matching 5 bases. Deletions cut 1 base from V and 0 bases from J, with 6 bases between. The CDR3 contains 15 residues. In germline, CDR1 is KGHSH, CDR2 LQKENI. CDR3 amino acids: CASSPRGANTGELFF. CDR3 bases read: TGTGCCAGCTCACCACGAGGGGCGAACACCGGGGAG.

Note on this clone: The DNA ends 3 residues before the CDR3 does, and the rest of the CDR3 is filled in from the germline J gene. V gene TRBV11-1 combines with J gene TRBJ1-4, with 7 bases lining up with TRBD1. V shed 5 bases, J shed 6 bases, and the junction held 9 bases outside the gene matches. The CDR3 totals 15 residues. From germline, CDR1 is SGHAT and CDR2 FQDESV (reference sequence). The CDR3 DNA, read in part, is TGTGCCAGCAGCATCACGACAGGGTTTGATGAAAAA. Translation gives CASSITTGFDEK. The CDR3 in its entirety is CASSITTGFDEKLFF.

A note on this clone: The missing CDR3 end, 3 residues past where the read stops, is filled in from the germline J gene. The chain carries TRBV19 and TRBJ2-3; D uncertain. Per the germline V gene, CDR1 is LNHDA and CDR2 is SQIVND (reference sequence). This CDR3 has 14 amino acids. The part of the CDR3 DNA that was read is TGTGCCAGTAGTATATTGAGTAGCAATCAGCCG. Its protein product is CASSILSSNQP. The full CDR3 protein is CASSILSSNQPQYF.

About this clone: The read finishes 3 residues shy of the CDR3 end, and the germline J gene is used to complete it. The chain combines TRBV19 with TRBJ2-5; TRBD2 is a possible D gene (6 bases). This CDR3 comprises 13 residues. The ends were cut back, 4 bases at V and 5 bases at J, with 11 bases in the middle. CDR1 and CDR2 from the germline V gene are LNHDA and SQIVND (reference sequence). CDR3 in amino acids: CASSSGAAETQYF. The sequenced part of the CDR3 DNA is TGTGCCAGTAGTAGCGGGGCGGCGGAGACC. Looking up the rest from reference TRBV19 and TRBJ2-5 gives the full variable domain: DGGITQSPKYLFRKEGQNVTLSCEQNLNHDAMYWYRQDPGQGLRLIYYSQIVNDFQKGDIAEGYSVSREKKESFPLTVTSAQKNPTAFYLCASSSGAAETQYFGPGTRLLVL.